This TCR beta chain was obtained from a study of vaccination effects on CD4 cells after COVID-19 (dated by TCRdb to the early 2020s). As for the study more broadly: Participants received two doses of either the BNT162b2 or the mRNA-1273 mRNA SARS-CoV-2 vaccine. SARS-CoV-2 spike-specific CD4+ TCR repertoires from before and after mRNA vaccination were compared in COVID-19 convalescent patients and in infection-naive vaccine recipients. A total of 10 COVID-19 convalescent patients and a handful of SARS-CoV-2-naive healthy vaccine recipients were included in the full study. Cultures from other donors in the study were sequenced using the Oncomine TCR Beta short-read assay on an Illumina iSeq 100.

The ViraFEST assay stimulated PBMC with viral peptide pools and then used TCR sequencing to identify antigen-specific CD4+ T cell clonotypes by expansion. After 10 to 11 days of culture, CD4+ T cells were isolated with the EasySep CD4+ T cell isolation kit. The absence of prior SARS-CoV-2 infection in healthy vaccine recipients was confirmed by negative nucleocapsid antibodies before and after vaccination. Each well held around 2 million PBMC cultured in IMDM containing around 5.1% human AB serum, 8.5 to 10 IU/ml IL-2 and gentamicin, along with 10 ug/ml peptides. On days 3 and 7, half of the culture medium was replaced with fresh IL-2-containing medium. Each peptide stimulation condition was cultured in triplicate wells unless otherwise noted. Using Ficoll-Paque Plus gradient centrifugation, PBMC were separated from whole blood and then either used fresh or cryopreserved at -140C. The overlapping peptide pools covered the spike proteins of SARS-CoV-2 as well as those of the common cold coronaviruses HCoV-NL63, HCoV-OC43 and HCoV-229E. Genomic DNA was extracted from cultured CD4+ T cells with the QIAamp micro DNA kit.

Comments on this clone: The antigen this receptor binds is unknown. No much larger clone exists at a distance of one base, and base qualities are not known.

Library preparation was by the immunoSEQ multiplex PCR assay. DNA from the cultured, isolated CD4+ T cells was subjected to TCR beta CDR3 sequencing. Per the authors' processing: Non-productive TCR sequences were discarded, and reads were trimmed to the CDR3 region, with only CDR3s of 7 or more amino acids retained. The MANAFEST web app was used to identify antigen-specific clonotypes by comparing expansion in peptide wells with expansion in reference cultures. Positive clones required FDR<0.05 expansion versus reference and all other wells, odds ratio above 5, and frequency above 0.1% in two replicate wells. Cross-reactive clonotypes were defined as significantly expanded in SARS-CoV-2 spike wells and in at least one common cold coronavirus spike condition. CDR3 similarity was assessed by Levenshtein distance with the stringdist R package, and unrooted trees were built with ape in R 3.6.1. As stored in TCRdb, this immuneACCESS dataset retains in-frame rearrangements with V and J assigned. A fraction of the clones does not appear; measured against another copy, unresolved V genes explain less than half of the discrepancy, and the remainder lacks a known reason. From that table come the V and J calls and clone size; the DNA was used to work out D and trimming. A total of approximately 70,000 clones appear in this sample, 65% to 85% of them only once. The ten largest clones represent just under 3% of the sample.

Study-level results and caveats: Among healthy vaccine recipients, nearly all vaccine-induced clones were SARS-CoV-2 mono-reactive, and just 1 of 255 was cross-reactive with common cold coronaviruses. Marked clonal contraction was observed in both infection-induced and vaccine-induced clones at late post-vaccination timepoints, consistent with waning T cell responses. Limitations of the study were the small number of convalescent patients and the absence of early post-infection timepoints.

For CDR1 and CDR2, the germline V gene lists SQVTM and ANQGSEA. Trimming removed 7 bases from V and 1 base from J, leaving 12 bases between the germline ends. The CDR3 spans 13 residues, from the cysteine through the phenylalanine. Kept here is only the CDR3 DNA, which spans 39 bases and is read in frame from base 1. This clonotype was sampled from a human donor who received a COVID-19 vaccine. The sample was CD4+ T cells from PBMCs cultured with HCoV-NL63 spike peptides, taken before COVID-19 vaccination. The sample's cell subset or site label, in plain terms: HCoV-NL63 spike overlapping peptide pool stimulation. The chain was built from TRBV29-1 and TRBJ2-3, with the D gene call left open. CDR3 protein: CSASPDGTDTQYF. The sequenced DNA is TGCAGCGCCTCACCGGATGGCACAGATACGCAGTATTTT.